This T cell receptor beta chain was observed in a study of T cell responses to AZD1222 COVID-19 vaccine. Study outcomes and limitations: Two doses of AZD1222 preceded a rise in Spike-specific TCR breadth and depth.

J lost 0 bases, V lost 1 base, and 9 bases had no gene match. The germline gives CDR1 MGHRA, CDR2 YSYEKL. This CDR3 is built from 17 residues. Concerning this clone itself: Its antigen is not known.

Using immunoSEQ multiplex PCR, the repertoire was profiled, and TCRdb retains in-frame clones only, with some absent. The repertoire holds fewer than 50,000 clones, around three quarters seen once, with 20% to 25% in the top ten. The receptor was isolated from an adult who received the MenACWY meningococcal vaccine as a control. This chain links TRBV4-1 with TRBJ2-7; 7 bases fit TRBD2. Sequenced here: peripheral blood, sampled 28 days after the second dose of the MenACWY control vaccine. CDR3 residues: CASSQVWAGVLSYEQYF. CDR3 coding DNA: TGCGCCAGCAGCCAAGTATGGGCGGGGGTTCTCTCCTACGAGCAGTACTTC.